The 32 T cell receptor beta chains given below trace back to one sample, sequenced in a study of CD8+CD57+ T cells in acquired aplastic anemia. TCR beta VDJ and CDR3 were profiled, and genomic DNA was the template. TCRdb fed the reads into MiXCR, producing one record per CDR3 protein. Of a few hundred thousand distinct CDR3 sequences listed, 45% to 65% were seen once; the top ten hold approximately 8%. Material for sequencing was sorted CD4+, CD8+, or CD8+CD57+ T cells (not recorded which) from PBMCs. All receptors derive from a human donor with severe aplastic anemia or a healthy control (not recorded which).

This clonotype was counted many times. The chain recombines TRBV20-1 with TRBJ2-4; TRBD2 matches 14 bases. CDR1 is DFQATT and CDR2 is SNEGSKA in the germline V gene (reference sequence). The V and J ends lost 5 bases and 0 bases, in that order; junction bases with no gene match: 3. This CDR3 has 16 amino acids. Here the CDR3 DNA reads TGCAGTGCTGAGACTAGCGGGGGGGTAGCCAAAAACATTCAGTACTTC. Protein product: CSAETSGGVAKNIQYF.

CDR3 coding DNA: TGTGCCAGCAGCGGGGGGACAGGGGGCTCGGAGACCCAGTACTTC. Translating it yields CASSGGTGGSETQYF. The chain joins TRBV9 to TRBJ2-5; 12 bases align to TRBD1. After removal of 3 bases from V and 5 bases from J, the junction contained 5 bases not matched to a gene. Germline CDR1 SGDLS, CDR2 YYNGEE. This CDR3 is 15 amino acids long.

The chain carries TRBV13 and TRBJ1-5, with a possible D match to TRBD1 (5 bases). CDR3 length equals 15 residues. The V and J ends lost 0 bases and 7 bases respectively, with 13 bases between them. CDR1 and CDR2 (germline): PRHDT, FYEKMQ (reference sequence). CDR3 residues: CASSLGATVTQPQHF. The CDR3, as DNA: TGTGCCAGCAGCTTAGGCGCGACAGTCACCCAGCCCCAGCATTTT. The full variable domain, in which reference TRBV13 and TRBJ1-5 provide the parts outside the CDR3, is AAGVIQSPRHLIKEKRETATLKCYPIPRHDTVYWYQQGPGQDPQFLISFYEKMQSDKGSIPDRFSAQQFSDYHSELNMSSLELGDSALYFCASSLGATVTQPQHFGDGTRLSIL.

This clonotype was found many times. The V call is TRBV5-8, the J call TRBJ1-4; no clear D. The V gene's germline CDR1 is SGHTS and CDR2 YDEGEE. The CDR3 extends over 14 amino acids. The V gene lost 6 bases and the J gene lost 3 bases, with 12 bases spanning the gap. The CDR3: CASTRGWANEKLFF. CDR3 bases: TGTGCCAGCACCCGGGGTTGGGCTAATGAAAAACTGTTTTTT.

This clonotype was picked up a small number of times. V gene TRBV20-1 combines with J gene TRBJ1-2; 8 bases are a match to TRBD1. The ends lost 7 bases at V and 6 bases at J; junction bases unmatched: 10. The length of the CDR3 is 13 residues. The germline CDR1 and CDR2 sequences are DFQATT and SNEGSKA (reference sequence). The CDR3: CSVHTDRVDGYTF. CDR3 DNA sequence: TGCAGTGTTCACACGGACAGGGTCGATGGCTACACCTTC.

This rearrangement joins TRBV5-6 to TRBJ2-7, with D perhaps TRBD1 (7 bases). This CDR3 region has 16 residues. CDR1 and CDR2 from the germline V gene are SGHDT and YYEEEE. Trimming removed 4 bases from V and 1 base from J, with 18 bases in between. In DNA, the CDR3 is TGTGCCAGCAGCCTTAGCGGACAGGTGCCATCCTACGAGCAGTACTTC. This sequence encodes CASSLSGQVPSYEQYF.

The CDR3 here is CASSFKNLYGYTF. CDR3 nucleotide sequence: TGTGCCAGCAGCTTCAAAAACCTCTATGGCTACACCTTC. V is TRBV7-2 and J is TRBJ1-2; D call uncertain. The CDR3 is 13 amino acids. The V gene's germline CDR1 is SGHTA and CDR2 FQGNSA. Trimming took off 3 bases at V and 4 bases at J, with 9 bases between the two ends.

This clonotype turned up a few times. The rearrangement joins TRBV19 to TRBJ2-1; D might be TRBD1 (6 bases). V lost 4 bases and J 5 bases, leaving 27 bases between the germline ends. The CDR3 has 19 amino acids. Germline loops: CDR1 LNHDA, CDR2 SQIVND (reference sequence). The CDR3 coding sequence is TGTGCCAGTAGTACCCCCACCGGATTACAGGGCTACAATAACAATGAGCAGTTCTTC. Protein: CASSTPTGLQGYNNNEQFF.

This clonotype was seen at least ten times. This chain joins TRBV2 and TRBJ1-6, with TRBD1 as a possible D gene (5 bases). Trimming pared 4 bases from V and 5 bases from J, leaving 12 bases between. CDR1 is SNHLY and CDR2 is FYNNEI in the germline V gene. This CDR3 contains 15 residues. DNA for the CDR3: TGTGCCAGCAGTGTCTGGGCCAGGGATAATTCACCCCTCCACTTT. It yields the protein CASSVWARDNSPLHF.

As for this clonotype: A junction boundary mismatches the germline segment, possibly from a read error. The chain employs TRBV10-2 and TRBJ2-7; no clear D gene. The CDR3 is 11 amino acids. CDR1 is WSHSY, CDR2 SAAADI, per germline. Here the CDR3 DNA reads TGTGCCAGCCGGGTGAGCTACGAGCAGTACTTC. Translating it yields CASRVSYEQYF.

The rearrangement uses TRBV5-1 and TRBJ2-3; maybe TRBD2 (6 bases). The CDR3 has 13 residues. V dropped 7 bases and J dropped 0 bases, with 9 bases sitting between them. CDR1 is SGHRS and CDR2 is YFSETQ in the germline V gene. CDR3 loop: CASRGTSTDTQYF. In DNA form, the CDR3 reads TGCGCCAGCCGAGGGACTAGCACAGATACGCAGTATTTT.

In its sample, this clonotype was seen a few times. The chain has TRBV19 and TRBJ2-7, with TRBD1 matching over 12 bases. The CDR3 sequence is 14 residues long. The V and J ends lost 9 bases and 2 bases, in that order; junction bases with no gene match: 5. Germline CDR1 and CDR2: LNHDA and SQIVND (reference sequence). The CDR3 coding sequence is TGTGCCAGCTCCCGGGACAGGGGGCCCTACGAGCAGTACTTC. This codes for CASSRDRGPYEQYF.

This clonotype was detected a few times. CDR3 sequence reads: CASSSGLETDTQYF. The CDR3 region has the DNA TGTGCCAGCAGCTCCGGACTAGAAACAGATACGCAGTATTTT. The J gene is TRBJ2-3, the V gene TRBV7-8; 7 nucleotides align to TRBD2. Germline CDR1 and CDR2: SGHVS and FQNEAQ. V dropped 4 bases and J dropped 3; count of bases not matched to a gene: 4. The CDR3 sequence is 14 residues long.

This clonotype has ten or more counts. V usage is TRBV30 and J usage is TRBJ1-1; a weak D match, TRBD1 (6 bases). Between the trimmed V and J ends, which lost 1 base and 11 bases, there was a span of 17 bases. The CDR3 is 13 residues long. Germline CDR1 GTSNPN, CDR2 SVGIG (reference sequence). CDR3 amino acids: CAWSEQGLSEAFF. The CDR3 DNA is TGTGCCTGGAGTGAACAGGGTCTTTCCGAGGCTTTCTTT.

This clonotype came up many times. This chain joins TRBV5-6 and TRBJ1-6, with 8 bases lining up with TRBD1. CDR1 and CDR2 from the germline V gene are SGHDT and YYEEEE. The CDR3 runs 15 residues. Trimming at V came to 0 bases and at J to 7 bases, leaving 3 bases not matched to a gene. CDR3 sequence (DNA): TGTGCCAGCAGCTTGGGAAACAGGGGGAATTCACCCCTCCACTTT. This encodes CASSLGNRGNSPLHF.

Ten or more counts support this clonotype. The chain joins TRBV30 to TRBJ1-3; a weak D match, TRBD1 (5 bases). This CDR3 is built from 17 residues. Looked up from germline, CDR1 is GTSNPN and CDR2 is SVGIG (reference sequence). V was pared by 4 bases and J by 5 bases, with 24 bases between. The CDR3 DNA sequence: TGTGCCTGGACATTTCCTATCCAGGGCCCGAGGAGAAACACCATATATTTT. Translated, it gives CAWTFPIQGPRRNTIYF.

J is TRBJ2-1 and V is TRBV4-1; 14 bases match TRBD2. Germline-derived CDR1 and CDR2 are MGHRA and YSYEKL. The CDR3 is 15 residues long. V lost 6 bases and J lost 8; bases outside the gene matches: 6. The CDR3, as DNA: TGCGCCAGCAGTAGCGGGACTAGCGGGAGTGATGAGCAGTTCTTC. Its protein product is CASSSGTSGSDEQFF.

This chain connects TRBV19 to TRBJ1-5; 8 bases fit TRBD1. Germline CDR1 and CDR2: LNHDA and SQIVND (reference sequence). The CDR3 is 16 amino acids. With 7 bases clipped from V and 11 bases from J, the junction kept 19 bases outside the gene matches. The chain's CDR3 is CASTTGQGGVQGTQHF. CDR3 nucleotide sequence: TGTGCCAGTACCACAGGACAGGGAGGAGTCCAGGGAACCCAGCATTTT.

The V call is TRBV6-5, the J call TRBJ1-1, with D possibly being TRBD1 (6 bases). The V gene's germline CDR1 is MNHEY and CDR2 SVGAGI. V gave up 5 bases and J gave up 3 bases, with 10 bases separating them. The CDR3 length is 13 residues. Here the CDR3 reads CASSQGTYTEAFF. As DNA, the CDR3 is TGTGCCAGCAGTCAAGGGACATACACTGAAGCTTTCTTT.

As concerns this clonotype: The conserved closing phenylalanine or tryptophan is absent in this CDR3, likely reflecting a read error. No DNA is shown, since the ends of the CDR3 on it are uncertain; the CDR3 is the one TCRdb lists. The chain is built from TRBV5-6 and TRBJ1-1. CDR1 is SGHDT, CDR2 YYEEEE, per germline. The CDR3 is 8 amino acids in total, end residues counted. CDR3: CASSAGQK.

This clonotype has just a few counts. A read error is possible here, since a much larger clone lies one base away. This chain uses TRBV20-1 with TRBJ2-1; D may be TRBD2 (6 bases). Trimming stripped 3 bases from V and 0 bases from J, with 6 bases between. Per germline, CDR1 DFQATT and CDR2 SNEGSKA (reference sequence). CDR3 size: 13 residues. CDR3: CSASGSSYNEQFF. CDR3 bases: TGCAGTGCTAGCGGGAGCTCCTACAATGAGCAGTTCTTC.

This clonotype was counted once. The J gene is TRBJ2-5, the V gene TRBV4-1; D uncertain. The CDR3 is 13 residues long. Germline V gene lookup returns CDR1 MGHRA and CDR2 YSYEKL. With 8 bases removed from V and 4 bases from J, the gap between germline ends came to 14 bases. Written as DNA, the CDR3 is TGCGCCAGCGCCCGACGATCCCGAGAGACCCAGTACTTC. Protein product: CASARRSRETQYF.

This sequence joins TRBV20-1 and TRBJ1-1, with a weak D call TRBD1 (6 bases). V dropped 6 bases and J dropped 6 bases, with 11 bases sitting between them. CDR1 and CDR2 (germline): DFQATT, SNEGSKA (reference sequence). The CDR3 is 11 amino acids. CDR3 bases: TGCAGTGCAAACAGGGTTCCTGAAGCTTTCTTT. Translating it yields CSANRVPEAFF.

DNA of the CDR3: TGTGCCAGCACCAAGGGGGGGGCGAACACCGGGGAGCTGTTTTTT. It encodes CASTKGGANTGELFF. This chain joins TRBV2 and TRBJ2-2; D is possibly TRBD2 (7 bases). Germline lookup yields CDR1 SNHLY and CDR2 FYNNEI. The CDR3 sequence is 15 residues long. The germline V and J ends were trimmed by 7 bases and 0 bases, with 12 bases remaining between them.

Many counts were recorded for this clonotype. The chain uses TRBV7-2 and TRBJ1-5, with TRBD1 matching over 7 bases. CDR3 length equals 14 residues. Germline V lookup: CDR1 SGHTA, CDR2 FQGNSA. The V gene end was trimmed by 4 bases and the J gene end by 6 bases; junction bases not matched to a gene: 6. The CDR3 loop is CASSSTGFPQPQHF. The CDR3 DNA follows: TGTGCCAGCAGCTCGACAGGGTTTCCTCAGCCCCAGCATTTT. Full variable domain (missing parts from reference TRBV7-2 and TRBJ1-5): GAGVSQSPSNKVTEKGKDVELRCDPISGHTALYWYRQSLGQGLEFLIYFQGNSAPDKSGLPSDRFSAERTGGSVSTLTIQRTQQEDSAVYLCASSSTGFPQPQHFGDGTRLSIL.

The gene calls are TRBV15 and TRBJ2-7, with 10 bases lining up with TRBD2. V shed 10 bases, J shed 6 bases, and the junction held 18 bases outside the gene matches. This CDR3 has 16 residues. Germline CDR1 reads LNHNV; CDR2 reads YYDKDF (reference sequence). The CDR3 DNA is TGTGCCAGCAGTGCCACCGGGACTAGCGCGTACTCCGAGCAGTACTTC. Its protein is CASSATGTSAYSEQYF.

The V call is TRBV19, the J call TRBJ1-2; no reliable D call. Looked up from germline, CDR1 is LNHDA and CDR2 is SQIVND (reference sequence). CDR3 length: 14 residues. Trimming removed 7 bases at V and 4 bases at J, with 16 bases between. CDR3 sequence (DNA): TGTGCCAGTACCACCCTCGGTGGTACCTATGGCTACACCTTC. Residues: CASTTLGGTYGYTF.

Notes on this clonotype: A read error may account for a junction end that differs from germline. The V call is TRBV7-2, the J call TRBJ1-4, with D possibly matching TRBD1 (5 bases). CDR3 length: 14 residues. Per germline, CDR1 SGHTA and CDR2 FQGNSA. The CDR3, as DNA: TGCGCCAGCAGCTCAGGTAGGGGAGCTGAAAAACTGTTTTTT. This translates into CASSSGRGAEKLFF.

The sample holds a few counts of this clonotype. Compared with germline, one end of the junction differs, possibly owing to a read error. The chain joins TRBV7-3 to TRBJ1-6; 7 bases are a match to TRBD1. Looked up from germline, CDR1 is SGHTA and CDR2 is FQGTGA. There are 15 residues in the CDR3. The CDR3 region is CAGSWGQLGGAPLHF. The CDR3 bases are TGTGCCGGCAGCTGGGGACAGTTGGGCGGAGCACCCCTCCACTTT.

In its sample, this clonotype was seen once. This chain's CDR3 is CSARDRGPSTDTQYF. In DNA, the CDR3 is TGCAGTGCTAGAGATCGCGGGCCTAGCACAGATACGCAGTATTTT. The V and J genes are TRBV20-1 and TRBJ2-3; weak D call: TRBD2 (5 bases). V was clipped by 0 bases and J by 0 bases, with 10 bases between them. CDR1 and CDR2 from the germline V gene are DFQATT and SNEGSKA (reference sequence). The length of the CDR3 is 15 residues.

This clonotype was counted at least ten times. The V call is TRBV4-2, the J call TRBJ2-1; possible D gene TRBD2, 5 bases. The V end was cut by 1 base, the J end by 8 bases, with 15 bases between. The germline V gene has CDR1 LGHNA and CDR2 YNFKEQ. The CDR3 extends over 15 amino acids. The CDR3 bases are TGTGCCAGCAGCCAAGTTAGGAGCGGAACCGATGAGCAGTTCTTC. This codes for CASSQVRSGTDEQFF.

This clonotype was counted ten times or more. In DNA, the CDR3 is TGTGCCAGCAGTCCAGGGACAGGGACACACGAGCAGTACTTC. This gives the protein CASSPGTGTHEQYF. V usage is TRBV12-3 or TRBV12-4 and J usage is TRBJ2-7; TRBD1 matches 9 bases. CDR3 length: 14 amino acids. With 5 bases clipped from V and 5 bases from J, the junction kept 7 bases outside the gene matches.